These T cell receptor beta chains were read from a single sample in a study of blood T cell repertoires in COVID-19. Assay used: immunoSEQ multiplex PCR; TCRdb lists only in-frame clones, some missing. The sample contains approximately 350,000 clones, roughly 89% of which appear only once. Sequences were obtained from peripheral blood. Every receptor here comes from a woman between 18 and 29 years old who had recovered from COVID-19. Each CDR3 is given with its conserved first and last residue. Each record gives: clone size, J gene, CDR3 length, V gene, D gene, CDR3 DNA, CDR3 protein. D genes are given only for firm matches. Clone size is shown for a subset of rows, as once, few, many or a class of expanded clone.

abundance: -
j_gene: TRBJ2-3
len: 14
v_gene: TRBV5-1
d_gene: -
CDR3nt: TGCGCCAGCAGCCCCGGGTCCAACACAGATACGCAGTATTTT
CDR3aa: CASSPGSNTDTQYF

abundance: -
j_gene: TRBJ1-1
len: 14
v_gene: TRBV11-3
d_gene: -
CDR3nt: TGTGCCAGCAGCTCCCGAGGGGGACGGACTGAAGCTTTCTTT
CDR3aa: CASSSRGGRTEAFF

abundance: once
j_gene: TRBJ1-5
len: 18
v_gene: TRBV2
d_gene: -
CDR3nt: TGTGCCAGCGGGGGACTTCCGGGAACCGCCCCTAGCAATCAGCCCCAGCATTTT
CDR3aa: CASGGLPGTAPSNQPQHF

abundance: -
j_gene: TRBJ2-1
len: 15
v_gene: TRBV3-1/TRBV3-2
d_gene: -
CDR3nt: TGTGCCAGCAGCCAAGACCGACTAGTCTACAATGAGCAGTTCTTC
CDR3aa: CASSQDRLVYNEQFF

abundance: -
j_gene: TRBJ2-1
len: 15
v_gene: TRBV6-2/TRBV6-3
d_gene: -
CDR3nt: TGTGCCAGCAGTGTACTACTGAGCTCCTACAATGAGCAGTTCTTC
CDR3aa: CASSVLLSSYNEQFF

abundance: -
j_gene: TRBJ1-6
len: 13
v_gene: TRBV28
d_gene: -
CDR3nt: TGTGCCAGCAGCCGACAGAATAATTCACCCCTCCACTTT
CDR3aa: CASSRQNNSPLHF

abundance: -
j_gene: TRBJ1-2
len: 15
v_gene: TRBV9
d_gene: -
CDR3nt: TGTGCCAGCAGCGTAGGAGGGTCAGTTAACTATGGCTACACCTTC
CDR3aa: CASSVGGSVNYGYTF

abundance: once
j_gene: TRBJ2-3
len: 16
v_gene: TRBV2
d_gene: -
CDR3nt: TGTGCCACCTATCCACCGGGACAAGGAAGCACAGATACGCAGTATTTT
CDR3aa: CATYPPGQGSTDTQYF

abundance: -
j_gene: TRBJ2-3
len: 19
v_gene: TRBV5-1
d_gene: TRBD2
CDR3nt: TGCGCCAGCAGCTTGGTGGCGGGAGGGCCTGGTCGGATCACTGATACGCAGTATTTT
CDR3aa: CASSLVAGGPGRITDTQYF

abundance: -
j_gene: TRBJ2-1
len: 14
v_gene: TRBV4-3
d_gene: -
CDR3nt: TGCGCCAGCAGCCAAGGTCCTAGCACGGGTGAGCAGTTCTTC
CDR3aa: CASSQGPSTGEQFF

abundance: -
j_gene: TRBJ1-1
len: 15
v_gene: TRBV12-5
d_gene: TRBD1
CDR3nt: TGTGCTAGTGGCCGGAACAGGGGGCAGAGGACTGAAGCTTTCTTT
CDR3aa: CASGRNRGQRTEAFF

abundance: once
j_gene: TRBJ2-1
len: 18
v_gene: TRBV4-3
d_gene: TRBD1
CDR3nt: TGCGCCAGCAGCCAAGATGTCCTCGGACAGGGTGCCTACAATGAGCAGTTCTTC
CDR3aa: CASSQDVLGQGAYNEQFF

abundance: -
j_gene: TRBJ1-1
len: 14
v_gene: TRBV11-3
d_gene: TRBD1
CDR3nt: TGTGCCAGCAGCTTATCAGGGGGAAACACTGAAGCTTTCTTT
CDR3aa: CASSLSGGNTEAFF

abundance: once
j_gene: TRBJ2-3
len: 14
v_gene: TRBV7-9
d_gene: -
CDR3nt: TGTGCCAGCAGCTTAGCGGACAACACAGATACGCAGTATTTT
CDR3aa: CASSLADNTDTQYF

abundance: -
j_gene: TRBJ1-5
len: 15
v_gene: TRBV23-1
d_gene: -
CDR3nt: TGCGCCAGCGCGCATCATCCAGGGGAGAATCAGCCCCAGCATTTT
CDR3aa: CASAHHPGENQPQHF

abundance: -
j_gene: TRBJ2-1
len: 16
v_gene: TRBV4-3
d_gene: TRBD2
CDR3nt: TGCGCCAGCAGCCACCTTTCCGGGACTAGCAACAATGAGCAGTTCTTC
CDR3aa: CASSHLSGTSNNEQFF

abundance: -
j_gene: TRBJ2-5
len: 15
v_gene: TRBV29-1
d_gene: TRBD1
CDR3nt: TGCAGCGTTGATCCAGGACAGGGTCTTACAGAGACCCAGTACTTC
CDR3aa: CSVDPGQGLTETQYF

abundance: -
j_gene: TRBJ2-1
len: 13
v_gene: TRBV2
d_gene: -
CDR3nt: TGTGCCAGCCAAGGCTACCCCGGGGATGAGCAGTTCTTC
CDR3aa: CASQGYPGDEQFF

abundance: -
j_gene: TRBJ1-5
len: 14
v_gene: TRBV6-6
d_gene: -
CDR3nt: TGTGCCAGCACCCCAACGGGCAGGGATCAGCCCCAGCATTTT
CDR3aa: CASTPTGRDQPQHF

abundance: -
j_gene: TRBJ1-3
len: 20
v_gene: TRBV12-5
d_gene: TRBD1
CDR3nt: TGTGCTAGTGGTTTGGGCCCGGACAGGGTCGCGTTGGAAACTGGAAACACCATATATTTT
CDR3aa: CASGLGPDRVALETGNTIYF

abundance: -
j_gene: TRBJ2-3
len: 19
v_gene: TRBV15
d_gene: -
CDR3nt: TGTGCCACCAGCAGAGATGCCCTTCGGGGAGCACCGAGCACAGATACGCAGTATTTT
CDR3aa: CATSRDALRGAPSTDTQYF

abundance: -
j_gene: TRBJ2-1
len: 15
v_gene: TRBV24-1
d_gene: TRBD2
CDR3nt: TGTGCCACCTCGTCGGGAGGGCCGGATTACAATGAGCAGTTCTTC
CDR3aa: CATSSGGPDYNEQFF

abundance: -
j_gene: TRBJ2-1
len: 16
v_gene: TRBV5-1
d_gene: TRBD2
CDR3nt: TGCGCCAGCAGACCCACAGCGGGAAGATCCTACAATGAGCAGTTCTTC
CDR3aa: CASRPTAGRSYNEQFF

abundance: -
j_gene: TRBJ2-1
len: 15
v_gene: TRBV29-1
d_gene: -
CDR3nt: TGCAGCGTTGAAGACCTGACAGGCTCCTACAATGAGCAGTTCTTC
CDR3aa: CSVEDLTGSYNEQFF

abundance: few
j_gene: TRBJ2-2
len: 11
v_gene: TRBV29-1
d_gene: -
CDR3nt: TGCAGCGTTGGAACGGGCGGGGAGCTGTTTTTT
CDR3aa: CSVGTGGELFF

abundance: -
j_gene: TRBJ2-3
len: 17
v_gene: TRBV27
d_gene: -
CDR3nt: TGTGCCAGCAGTTTAATGGGCGGAAGGAGGTCCCCAGATACGCAGTATTTT
CDR3aa: CASSLMGGRRSPDTQYF

abundance: -
j_gene: TRBJ1-2
len: 15
v_gene: TRBV24-1
d_gene: TRBD1
CDR3nt: TGTGCCACCAGTGACCGTGTTCCGGGACAGCAAGGCTACACCTTC
CDR3aa: CATSDRVPGQQGYTF

abundance: few
j_gene: TRBJ1-2
len: 12
v_gene: TRBV6-2/TRBV6-3
d_gene: TRBD1
CDR3nt: TGTGCCAGCAGTACAGGGGGCTATGGCTACACCTTC
CDR3aa: CASSTGGYGYTF

abundance: -
j_gene: TRBJ2-3
len: 16
v_gene: TRBV7-9
d_gene: TRBD2
CDR3nt: TGTGCCAGCAGCTTTGGGCTAGCGGGAGTGGCAGATACGCAGTATTTT
CDR3aa: CASSFGLAGVADTQYF

abundance: -
j_gene: TRBJ1-1
len: 16
v_gene: TRBV9
d_gene: -
CDR3nt: TGTGCCAGCAGCGTAGGAGGAGTCAGGGGAAACACTGAAGCTTTCTTT
CDR3aa: CASSVGGVRGNTEAFF

abundance: -
j_gene: TRBJ2-1
len: 17
v_gene: TRBV4-3
d_gene: -
CDR3nt: TGCGCCAGCAGCCAAGTTCTGGCGCTAACAGAAAACAATGAGCAGTTCTTC
CDR3aa: CASSQVLALTENNEQFF

abundance: -
j_gene: TRBJ2-1
len: 14
v_gene: TRBV5-1
d_gene: -
CDR3nt: TGCGCCAGCAGCTTAAGCGGCTCCGGGAATGAGCAGTTCTTC
CDR3aa: CASSLSGSGNEQFF